This T cell receptor (beta chain) was observed in a study of cytomegalovirus exposure and HLA in healthy donors. Study observations and caveats: Most CMV-associated TCR beta chains appeared HLA-restricted in a later analysis. Three CMV-associated chains proved CMV antigen-specific in vitro. Both high specificity and high sensitivity reportedly marked the classifier's diagnosis of cytomegalovirus status.

Regarding this clone: The antigen is undetermined.

The PCR made use of 60 Vbeta and 13 Jbeta primers. TCRdb keeps only in-frame clones here, not all; method: immunoSEQ multiplex PCR. This sample has 150,000 to 200,000 clones; around 80% occur once, and the top ten carry more than 1.5%. The sequenced material came from PBMCs. The receptor's source is a young man in good health and CMV-seronegative.

The CDR3 coding sequence is TGTGCCTGGACCTTTGGGGGGGCCACTGAAGCTTTCTTT. It yields the protein CAWTFGGATEAFF. This chain uses TRBV30 with TRBJ1-1; the D gene is possibly TRBD1 (6 bases). CDR1 and CDR2 (germline): GTSNPN, SVGIG (reference sequence). The CDR3 covers 13 residues. V lost 4 bases and J 4 bases, leaving 13 bases between the germline ends.